These 28 T cell receptor beta chains were all obtained from the same sample, sequenced in a study of spatial heterogeneity in lung cancer. Time point defined: sample taken at primary tumor resection. Unsorted whole RNA from tumor, nontumor lung or frozen PBMC underwent sequencing. TCRdb re-derived calls from the 5' RACE reads in MiXCR, one entry per CDR3 protein. The table includes 80,000 to 95,000 distinct CDR3 sequences, under 9% detected once. This sample comprised PBMCs, obtained at surgery. The receptors stem from a male donor with early-stage non-small cell lung cancer.

CDR3 DNA: TGTGCCAGTACCCCGGGACAGGGGGAAGAGACCCAGTACTTC. This sequence encodes CASTPGQGEETQYF. This chain joins TRBV19 and TRBJ2-5; TRBD1 matches at 11 bases. The CDR3 has 14 residues. V shed 7 bases and J 3 bases; nucleotides not matched to a gene: 4. Looked up from germline, CDR1 is LNHDA and CDR2 is SQIVND (reference sequence).

There are a few counts of this clonotype. CDR3 nucleotide sequence: TGTGCCAGCAGTCCCAGGACGGTGGGAGATACGCAGTATTTT. Protein sequence: CASSPRTVGDTQYF. The chain combines TRBV25-1 with TRBJ2-3; D not resolved. V gave up 5 bases and J gave up 5 bases, with 14 bases separating them. CDR3 size: 14 residues. CDR1 is MGHDK and CDR2 is SYGVNS in the germline V gene.

This chain links TRBV5-1 with TRBJ2-5; D is perhaps TRBD2 (5 bases). CDR3 length: 12 amino acids. The V and J ends lost 5 bases and 1 base respectively, with 6 bases between them. Germline V lookup: CDR1 SGHRS, CDR2 YFSETQ. CDR3 region: CASRDSQETQYF. The DNA for the CDR3 is TGCGCCAGCAGGGACTCCCAAGAGACCCAGTACTTC.

This clonotype was seen more than once but under ten times. The chain has TRBV6-2 or TRBV6-3 and TRBJ2-7, with a possible D match to TRBD2 (7 bases). This CDR3 contains 13 residues. Germline-derived CDR1 and CDR2 are MNHEY and SVGEGT. The V end was cut by 8 bases, the J end by 2 bases, with 13 bases between. CDR3 sequence (DNA): TGTGCCAGCGTTCGGGGGGCCGCCTACGAGCAGTACTTC. As protein: CASVRGAAYEQYF.

In this sample, this clonotype turned up many times. This sequence joins TRBV18 and TRBJ2-7, with a weak D call TRBD2 (6 bases). The ends were cut back, 3 bases at V and 6 bases at J, with 15 bases in the middle. Germline CDR1 reads KGHSH; CDR2 reads LQKENI. The CDR3 is 14 amino acids. The CDR3 is CASSPGGSFREQYF. In nucleotides, the CDR3 is TGTGCCAGCTCACCCGGAGGGAGTTTCCGCGAGCAGTACTTC.

The rearrangement joins TRBV5-4 to TRBJ2-3; possible D gene TRBD2, 6 bases. The CDR3 contains 15 residues. Trimming removed 4 bases at V and 0 bases at J, with 12 bases between. Germline V gene data show CDR1 as SGHNT and CDR2 as YYREEE (reference sequence). CDR3 nucleotides: TGTGCCAGCAGCCGGACTACCCCTAGCACAGATACGCAGTATTTT. The encoded protein is CASSRTTPSTDTQYF.

This clonotype was found a few times. As DNA, the CDR3 is TGCAGTGCTACAGGGGCGGGCACCGGGGAGCTGTTTTTT. It encodes CSATGAGTGELFF. J is TRBJ2-2 and V is TRBV20-1; tentatively, D is TRBD1 (6 bases). The CDR3 is made up of 13 amino acids. Trimming left V 4 bases short and J 4 bases short, with 10 bases between. CDR1 and CDR2 from the germline V gene are DFQATT and SNEGSKA (reference sequence).

V usage is TRBV12-5 and J usage is TRBJ2-2; tentatively, D is TRBD2 (7 bases). Trimming left V 8 bases short and J 2 bases short, with 12 bases between. CDR1 and CDR2 from the germline V gene are LGHNT and FRNRAP. The CDR3 spans 14 residues. CDR3 in DNA: TGTGCTAGTCACCGGGGGGCTAACACCGGGGAGCTGTTTTTT. It codes for CASHRGANTGELFF.

This clonotype was seen a few times. This rearrangement joins TRBV2 to TRBJ2-5; 15 positions agree with TRBD2. This CDR3 spans 17 amino acids. Germline-derived CDR1 and CDR2 are SNHLY and FYNNEI. V trimming: 3 bases; J trimming: 3 bases; junction bases outside the gene matches: 5. The CDR3 loop is CASSEGLAGGGKETQYF. The CDR3 nucleotides read TGTGCCAGCAGTGAGGGACTAGCGGGGGGCGGAAAAGAGACCCAGTACTTC. Using reference TRBV2 and TRBJ2-5 for the parts outside the CDR3, the full variable domain is EPEVTQTPSHQVTQMGQEVILRCVPISNHLYFYWYRQILGQKVEFLVSFYNNEISEKSEIFDDQFSVERPDGSNFTLKIRSTKLEDSAMYFCASSEGLAGGGKETQYFGPGTRLLVL.

J is TRBJ2-7 and V is TRBV5-4; perhaps D is TRBD1 or TRBD2 (5 bases each). CDR1 and CDR2 (germline): SGHNT, YYREEE (reference sequence). V lost 5 bases and J 2 bases, leaving 17 bases between the germline ends. The CDR3 runs 15 residues. This chain's CDR3 is CASRTGDALTYEQYF. CDR3 nucleotides: TGTGCCAGCAGAACCGGGGACGCACTTACCTACGAGCAGTACTTC.

This clonotype was detected only a few times. The rearrangement links TRBV23-1 to TRBJ2-3, with no clear D. TRBV23-1 is an ORF for which the function is uncertain. The CDR3 extends over 12 amino acids. Trimming shortened V by 1 base and J by 6 bases, and 5 bases separated the two germline ends. CDR3 DNA sequence: TGCGCCAGCAGTCAATTTATGGATACGCAGTATTTT. Translated, it gives CASSQFMDTQYF.

The chain links TRBV18 to TRBJ1-1, with a weak D call TRBD1 (6 bases). The CDR3 totals 14 residues. V dropped 4 bases and J dropped 4 bases, with 13 bases sitting between them. Germline CDR1 and CDR2: KGHSH and LQKENI. The CDR3 DNA reads TGTGCCAGCTCACGGGCAGGGGAGAGCACTGAAGCTTTCTTT. Amino acid sequence: CASSRAGESTEAFF.

In this sample, this clonotype turned up many times. The V call is TRBV20-1, the J call TRBJ1-2; D might be TRBD1 (5 bases). This CDR3 spans 13 amino acids. The germline V gene encodes CDR1 DFQATT and CDR2 SNEGSKA (reference sequence). Trimming removed 3 bases at V and 4 bases at J, with 12 bases between. CDR3 sequence reads: CSASLGGGYGYTF. DNA of the CDR3: TGCAGTGCTAGCTTGGGGGGTGGCTATGGCTACACCTTC.

The sample holds many counts of this clonotype. The rearrangement links TRBV12-3 or TRBV12-4 to TRBJ1-2, with D possibly TRBD1 on 6 matching bases. Trimming left V 7 bases short and J 5 bases short, with 20 bases between. The CDR3 runs 15 residues. This CDR3 reads CASTLDQGRVYGYTF. The CDR3 nucleotides are TGTGCCAGCACCCTAGACCAGGGGAGGGTGTATGGCTACACCTTC.

This clonotype has only a few counts. This rearrangement joins TRBV2 to TRBJ2-5, with D tentatively TRBD2 (5 bases). This CDR3 is 12 amino acids long. V lost 6 bases, J lost 0 bases, and 5 bases lay in between. Germline-derived CDR1 and CDR2 are SNHLY and FYNNEI. In DNA form, the CDR3 reads TGTGCCAGCAGGGACTACCAAGAGACCCAGTACTTC. It specifies CASRDYQETQYF.

This clonotype was seen a few times. J is TRBJ1-6 and V is TRBV3-1, with TRBD1 matching over 12 bases. The CDR3 extends over 18 amino acids. Germline-derived CDR1 and CDR2 are LGHDT and YNNKEL (reference sequence). The ends lost 5 bases at V and 4 bases at J; junction bases unmatched: 9. CDR3 in amino acids: CASSGGTGGPQYNSPLHF. In DNA form, the CDR3 reads TGTGCCAGCAGCGGCGGGACAGGGGGCCCTCAATATAATTCACCCCTCCACTTT.

This clonotype was detected ten times or more. V gene TRBV2 combines with J gene TRBJ1-5, with D uncertain. With 2 bases removed from V and 5 bases from J, the gap between germline ends came to 10 bases. The V gene's germline CDR1 is SNHLY and CDR2 FYNNEI. This CDR3 comprises 14 residues. CDR3 in amino acids: CASSERAGYQPQHF. The CDR3 DNA reads as TGTGCCAGCAGTGAAAGGGCAGGATATCAGCCCCAGCATTTT.

A few counts support this clonotype. The genes are TRBV29-1 and TRBJ2-7; 11 bases map to TRBD1. The CDR3 covers 13 residues. The junction had 4 bases not matched to a gene; V was cut back by 4 bases and J by 5 bases. Germline V gives CDR1 SQVTM, CDR2 ANQGSEA. The CDR3 spells CSVGWGQGDEQYF. The DNA for the CDR3 is TGCAGCGTTGGTTGGGGACAGGGGGACGAGCAGTACTTC.

This clonotype has at least ten counts. The chain is built from TRBV6-4 and TRBJ2-6, with D tentatively TRBD1 (6 bases). Deletions cut 4 bases from V and 1 base from J, with 8 bases between. This CDR3 contains 15 residues. The germline gives CDR1 MRHNA, CDR2 SNTAGT. CDR3 sequence (DNA): TGTGCCAGCAGTGTACAGGGATCTGGGGCCAACGTCCTGACTTTC. Its protein is CASSVQGSGANVLTF.

The V gene is TRBV27, the J gene TRBJ2-1, with 10 bases matching TRBD2. V shed 0 bases and J 7 bases; nucleotides not matched to a gene: 3. Germline CDR1 is MNHEY and CDR2 is SMNVEV (reference sequence). The CDR3 extends over 15 amino acids. CDR3 amino acids: CASSLSRTSGNEQFF. CDR3 DNA: TGTGCCAGCAGTTTATCACGGACTAGCGGAAATGAGCAGTTCTTC.

This sequence joins TRBV21-1 and TRBJ1-5. TRBV21-1 is a documented pseudogene. This CDR3 spans 11 amino acids. CDR3 region: CASSKGQPQHF. As DNA, the CDR3 is TGTGCCAGCAGCAAAGGGCAGCCCCAGCATTTT.

This clonotype was counted at least ten times. The chain links TRBV2 to TRBJ1-5; D call uncertain. Trimming stripped 5 bases from V and 4 bases from J, with 12 bases between. Germline CDR1 reads SNHLY; CDR2 reads FYNNEI. The CDR3 extends over 14 amino acids. Here the CDR3 reads CASSKQLTNQPQHF. CDR3 coding DNA: TGTGCCAGCAGTAAACAGCTTACGAATCAGCCCCAGCATTTT. Full variable domain (outside the CDR3, taken from reference TRBV2 and TRBJ1-5): EPEVTQTPSHQVTQMGQEVILRCVPISNHLYFYWYRQILGQKVEFLVSFYNNEISEKSEIFDDQFSVERPDGSNFTLKIRSTKLEDSAMYFCASSKQLTNQPQHFGDGTRLSIL.

The chain combines TRBV14 with TRBJ2-5; D remains unclear. CDR1 and CDR2 (germline): SGHDN, FVKESK. V was trimmed by 4 bases and J by 2 bases, leaving 14 bases between them. The CDR3 spans 15 residues. DNA for the CDR3: TGTGCCAGCAGCCGATTAGAACAAAGACAAGAGACCCAGTACTTC. It translates to CASSRLEQRQETQYF.

This clonotype was observed many times. The chain recombines TRBV19 with TRBJ2-1; possibly TRBD2 for D (5 bases). The CDR3 totals 16 residues. CDR1 and CDR2 (germline): LNHDA, SQIVND (reference sequence). The V end was cut by 7 bases, the J end by 4 bases, with 20 bases between. DNA for the CDR3: TGTGCCAGTAAAAGAACAGCGAGCGGTCCATACAATGAGCAGTTCTTC. This gives the protein CASKRTASGPYNEQFF.

There are many counts of this clonotype. The rearrangement links TRBV12-3 or TRBV12-4 to TRBJ2-7; the match to TRBD2 covers 7 bases. CDR3 length: 15 residues. Unmatched junction bases numbered 11, after V lost 6 bases and J lost 3 bases. The DNA for the CDR3 is TGTGCCAGCAGGTTAAGACTAGCTGACTACTACGAGCAGTACTTC. Its translation is CASRLRLADYYEQYF.

At least ten counts were recorded for this clonotype. J is TRBJ2-5 and V is TRBV11-2; 7 bases align to TRBD1. With 5 bases clipped from V and 5 bases from J, the junction kept 11 bases outside the gene matches. The CDR3 is made up of 15 amino acids. The V gene's germline CDR1 is SGHAT and CDR2 FQNNGV. Here the CDR3 reads CASSRRGTGVETQYF. The CDR3 DNA reads as TGTGCCAGCAGCAGAAGGGGTACAGGGGTGGAGACCCAGTACTTC.

This clonotype came up a few times. The V call is TRBV18, the J call TRBJ2-3, with unresolved D. This CDR3 contains 13 residues. CDR1 is KGHSH, CDR2 LQKENI, per germline. The V gene lost 3 bases and the J gene lost 2 bases, with 6 bases spanning the gap. CDR3 nucleotides: TGTGCCAGCTCACCCTCAGTCACAGATACGCAGTATTTT. It encodes CASSPSVTDTQYF.

This rearrangement joins TRBV21-1 to TRBJ2-7; no DNA check was done on the table's D call, TRBD1. TRBV21-1 is designated a pseudogene. CDR3 length: 15 amino acids. This CDR3 reads CASTTPLCGHYEQYF. CDR3 coding DNA: TGTGCCAGCACCACGCCCCTTTGCGGCCACTACGAGCAGTACTTC.